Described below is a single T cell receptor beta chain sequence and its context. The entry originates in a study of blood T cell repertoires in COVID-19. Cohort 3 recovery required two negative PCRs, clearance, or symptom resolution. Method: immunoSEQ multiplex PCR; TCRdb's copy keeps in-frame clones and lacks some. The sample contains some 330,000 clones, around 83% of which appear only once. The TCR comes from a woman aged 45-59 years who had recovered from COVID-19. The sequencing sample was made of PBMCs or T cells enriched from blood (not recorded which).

CDR3 protein: CAWTRYGTTGETQYF. In DNA form, the CDR3 reads TGTGCCTGGACCAGGTACGGGACTACCGGAGAGACCCAGTACTTC. The V and J genes are TRBV30 and TRBJ2-5; 7 nucleotides match TRBD2. This CDR3 region has 15 residues. Germline V gene lookup returns CDR1 GTSNPN and CDR2 SVGIG (reference sequence). Trimming took 4 bases from V and 4 from J; bases not matched to a gene: 12.